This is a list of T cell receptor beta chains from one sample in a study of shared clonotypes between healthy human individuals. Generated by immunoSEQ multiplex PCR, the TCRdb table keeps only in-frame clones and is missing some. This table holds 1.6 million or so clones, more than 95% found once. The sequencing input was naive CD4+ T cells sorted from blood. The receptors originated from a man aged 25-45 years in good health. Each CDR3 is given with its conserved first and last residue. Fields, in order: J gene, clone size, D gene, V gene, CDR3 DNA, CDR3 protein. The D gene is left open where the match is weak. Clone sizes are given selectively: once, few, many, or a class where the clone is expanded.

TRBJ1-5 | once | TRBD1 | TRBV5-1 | TGCGCCAGCAGCTTGGTACGCGGGACAGCTGATCAGCCCCAGCATTTT | CASSLVRGTADQPQHF
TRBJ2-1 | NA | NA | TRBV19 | TGTGCCAGTAGGAGGGAAAACGGTCCCTACAATGAGCAGTTCTTC | CASRRENGPYNEQFF
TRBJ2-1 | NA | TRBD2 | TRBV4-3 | TGCGCCAGCAGCCAAGATCTAAGCGCTAGCGGGAGTGTTGAGCAGTTCTTC | CASSQDLSASGSVEQFF
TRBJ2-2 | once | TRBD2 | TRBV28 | TGTGCCAGCAGTTTCGCGCGGGAGGGCCAGTCTGGGGAGCTGTTTTTT | CASSFAREGQSGELFF
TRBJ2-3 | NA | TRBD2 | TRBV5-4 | TGTGCCAGCAGTAGTAGCGGGAGGGGCCGGGATACGCAGTATTTT | CASSSSGRGRDTQYF
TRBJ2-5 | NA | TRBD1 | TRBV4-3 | TGCGCCAGCAGCCGAATCCCGGGACAGGGGGAGACCCAGTACTTC | CASSRIPGQGETQYF
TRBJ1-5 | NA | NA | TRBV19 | TGTGCCAGTAGTATAGATCGGGGACTACCCCGGGATCAGCCCCAGCATTTT | CASSIDRGLPRDQPQHF
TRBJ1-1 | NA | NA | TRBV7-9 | TGTGCCAGCAGCTTACTTAATCAAGAAGCTTTCTTT | CASSLLNQEAFF
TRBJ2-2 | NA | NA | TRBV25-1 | TGTGCCAGCAGTTTGGGGTCGAACACCGGGGAGCTGTTTTTT | CASSLGSNTGELFF
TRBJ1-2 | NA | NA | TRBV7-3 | TGTGCCAGCAGCTTCCTCCCAAGAAGGGACACGGAATATGGCTACACCTTC | CASSFLPRRDTEYGYTF
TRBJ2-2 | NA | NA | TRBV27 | TGTGCCAGCAGTTGGACCCGGACCGGGGAGCTGTTTTTT | CASSWTRTGELFF
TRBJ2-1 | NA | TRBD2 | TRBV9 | TGTGCCAGCAGCGCCTCTCTTCTGACTAGCGGGAAGATTGGTGAGCAGTTCTTC | CASSASLLTSGKIGEQFF
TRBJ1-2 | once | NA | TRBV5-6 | TGTGCCAGCAGCTTGTTCCAGGGATCGGGTGGTGGCTACACCTTC | CASSLFQGSGGGYTF
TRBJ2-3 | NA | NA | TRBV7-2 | TGTGCCAGCAGCCCGACTACCTACACAGATACGCAGTATTTT | CASSPTTYTDTQYF
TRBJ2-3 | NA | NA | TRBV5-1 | TGCGCCAGCAGCTTGGCTAGTACCGGAGATACGCAGTATTTT | CASSLASTGDTQYF
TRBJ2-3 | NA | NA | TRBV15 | TGTGCCACCAGCAGACTTGGAAGGGGCCCAGATACGCAGTATTTT | CATSRLGRGPDTQYF
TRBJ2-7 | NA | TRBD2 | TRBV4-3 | TGCGCCAGCAGCCAATCGAGACTAGCGGGAGGGTCTTCCTACGAGCAGTACTTC | CASSQSRLAGGSSYEQYF
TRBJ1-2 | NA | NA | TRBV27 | TGTGCCAGCAGTAATTTGAGGGGGGCGCAGGTCTATGGCTACACCTTC | CASSNLRGAQVYGYTF
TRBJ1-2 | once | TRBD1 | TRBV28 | TGTGCCACCTTTCCCGGGACAGCCGATTATGGCTACACCTTC | CATFPGTADYGYTF
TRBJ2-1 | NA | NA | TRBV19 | TGTGCCAGTAGTATTGTTCCGGCGGCCCAGGGGCGCAATGAGCAGTTCTTC | CASSIVPAAQGRNEQFF
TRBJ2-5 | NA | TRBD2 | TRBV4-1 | TGCGCCAGCAAGGGACTAGCGGGAGTGGGTGGAGAGACCCAGTACTTC | CASKGLAGVGGETQYF
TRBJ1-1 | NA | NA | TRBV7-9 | TGTGCCAGCAGCTTTTCGGGAAACACTGAAGCTTTCTTT | CASSFSGNTEAFF
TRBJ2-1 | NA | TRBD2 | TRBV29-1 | TGCAGCGCTGGGGAAGTCCTAGCGGGGGATGGTAGGAATGAGCAGTTCTTC | CSAGEVLAGDGRNEQFF
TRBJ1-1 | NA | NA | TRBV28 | TGTGCCAGCACCCAGGGGCAGGCTTTCTTT | CASTQGQAFF
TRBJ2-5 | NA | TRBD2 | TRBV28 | TGTGCCAGCAGTGGAAGCGGGAGAGGCGAGACCCAGTACTTC | CASSGSGRGETQYF
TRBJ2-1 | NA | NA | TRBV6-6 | TGTGCCACGTCCGGGAGCTCCTACAATGAGCAGTTCTTC | CATSGSSYNEQFF
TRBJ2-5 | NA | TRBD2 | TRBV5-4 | TGTGCCAGCAGGACTCGGTTAGCGGGAGAGGAGACCCAGTACTTC | CASRTRLAGEETQYF
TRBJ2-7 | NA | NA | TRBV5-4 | TGTGCCAGCAGCCCGGGCCATAGGAGTGAGGGTCCCATCAAAGAGCAGTACTTC | CASSPGHRSEGPIKEQYF
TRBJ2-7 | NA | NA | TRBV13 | TGTGCCAGCAGCCTGACGACAAGGGGGTCCTACGAGCAGTACTTC | CASSLTTRGSYEQYF
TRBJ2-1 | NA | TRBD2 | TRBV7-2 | TGTGCCAGCAGCCGCTTAGCGGGAGGGTACAATGAGCAGTTCTTC | CASSRLAGGYNEQFF
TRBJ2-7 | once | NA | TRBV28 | TGTGCCAGCAGTTATAGTGGGGCTCGCGAGCAGTACTTC | CASSYSGAREQYF
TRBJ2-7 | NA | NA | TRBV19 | TGTGCCAGTATCGCGGACAGGAGGGATTACGAGCAGTACTTC | CASIADRRDYEQYF
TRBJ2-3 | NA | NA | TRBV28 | TGTGCCAGCAGTCAACCCATCCCAGATACGCAGTATTTT | CASSQPIPDTQYF
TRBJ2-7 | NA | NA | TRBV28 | TGTGCCAGCAGTTTCCCTGTGAGGGAGATCTTTCACGAGCAGTACTTC | CASSFPVREIFHEQYF